This T cell receptor (beta chain) is drawn from a study of T cell clonotyping in hematopoietic cell transplantation. The data were produced by immunoSEQ multiplex PCR, yet TCRdb's version contains in-frame clones alone and is incomplete. This table has 8,500 to 9,000 clones, approximately 85% appearing once. This sample comprised PBMCs, obtained 180 days after allogeneic stem cell transplant. The TCR originated in a female patient between 30 and 39 years old who had an allogeneic stem cell transplant, so the T cells may come from the graft donor. Some clones in this sample may be carry-over from other donors' samples.

The CDR3 is CASSRDRVNTEAFF. In DNA form, the CDR3 reads TGTGCCAGTAGCCGGGACAGAGTAAACACTGAAGCTTTCTTT. The chain couples TRBV6-5 to TRBJ1-1, with 7 bases fitting TRBD1. V trimming: 9 bases; J trimming: 2 bases; junction bases outside the gene matches: 9. The CDR3 spans 14 residues. In germline, CDR1 is MNHEY, CDR2 SVGAGI.